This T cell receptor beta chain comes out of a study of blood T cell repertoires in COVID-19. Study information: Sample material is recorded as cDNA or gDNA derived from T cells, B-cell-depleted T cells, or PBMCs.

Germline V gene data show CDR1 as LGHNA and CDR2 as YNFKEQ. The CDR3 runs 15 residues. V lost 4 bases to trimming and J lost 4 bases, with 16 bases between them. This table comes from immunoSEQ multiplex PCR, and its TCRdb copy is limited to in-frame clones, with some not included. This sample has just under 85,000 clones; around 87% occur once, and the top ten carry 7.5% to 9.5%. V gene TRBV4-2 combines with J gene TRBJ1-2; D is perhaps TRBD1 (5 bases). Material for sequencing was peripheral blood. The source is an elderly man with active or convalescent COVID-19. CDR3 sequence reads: CASSLTSGSPYGYTF. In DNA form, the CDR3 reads TGTGCCAGCAGCCTGACCTCAGGGTCCCCCTATGGCTACACCTTC.